The rows below give T cell receptor beta chains drawn from one sample of a study of T cells after yellow fever vaccination. TCRdb reanalysed the 5' RACE reads using MiXCR and keeps one entry per CDR3 protein. The table lists 120,000 or so distinct CDR3 sequences, 13% to 15% of them singletons. The material sequenced was CD8+ T cells sorted from PBMCs, taken 5 days after the yellow fever booster vaccination. These receptors all come from a man younger than 30 who received the YFV17D yellow fever vaccine. Both conserved end residues are part of each CDR3. D genes are given only for firm matches. Size values are once, few and many counts, or a class for expanded clones, and some rows have none.

d_call j_call v_call clone_size cdr3_aa cdr3_nt
TRBD1 TRBJ1-5 TRBV6-6 NA CASSYYGQGINQPQHF TGTGCCAGCAGTTACTATGGACAGGGAATCAATCAGCCCCAGCATTTT
TRBD1 TRBJ2-5 TRBV4-2 NA CASSQEAGQGEETQYF TGTGCCAGCAGCCAAGAAGCCGGACAGGGCGAGGAGACCCAGTACTTC
NA TRBJ1-1 TRBV6-2/TRBV6-3 NA CASSYASNSALNTEAFF TGTGCCAGCAGTTACGCGTCAAATAGTGCCCTGAACACTGAAGCTTTCTTT
NA TRBJ2-2 TRBV10-2 NA CASSESLGPPNTGELFF TGCGCCAGCAGTGAGTCTTTAGGGCCCCCGAACACCGGGGAGCTGTTTTTT
NA TRBJ2-1 TRBV5-5 NA CASSPGGAYPIYNEQFF TGTGCCAGCAGCCCCGGGGGAGCGTATCCTATTTACAATGAGCAGTTCTTC
NA TRBJ2-3 TRBV5-1 many CASSPNTDTQYF TGCGCCAGCAGCCCCAACACAGATACGCAGTATTTT
NA TRBJ2-3 TRBV11-2 NA CASSKMTETSTDTQYF TGTGCCAGCAGCAAAATGACAGAAACTAGCACAGATACGCAGTATTTT
NA TRBJ2-1 TRBV6-6 NA CASSYADEQFF TGTGCCAGCAGTTACGCGGATGAGCAGTTCTTC
TRBD2 TRBJ2-5 TRBV4-2 few CASSRGGPQETQYF TGTGCCAGCAGCCGCGGGGGGCCTCAAGAGACCCAGTACTTC
TRBD1 TRBJ2-5 TRBV27 NA CASSPSVRGLETQYF TGTGCCAGCAGCCCCTCGGTGAGGGGGCTTGAGACCCAGTACTTC
NA TRBJ2-1 TRBV5-1 few CASSLGPGYNNEQFF TGCGCCAGCAGCTTAGGTCCAGGGTACAACAATGAGCAGTTCTTC
NA TRBJ1-2 TRBV20-1 few CSARGGGYTF TGCAGTGCTAGGGGGGGCGGCTACACCTTC
NA TRBJ2-3 TRBV4-3 NA CASSQGWEFGDTQYF TGCGCCAGCAGCCAAGGGTGGGAGTTCGGAGATACGCAGTATTTT
NA TRBJ1-4 TRBV20-1 NA CSAHNRDGYEKLFF TGCAGTGCTCATAACAGGGATGGCTATGAAAAACTGTTTTTT
NA TRBJ1-1 TRBV5-1 few CASKKEGHLEAFF TGCGCCAGCAAAAAAGAGGGACATCTCGAAGCTTTCTTT
NA TRBJ2-5 TRBV6-2/TRBV6-3 NA CASSYDSQETQYF TGTGCCAGCAGTTACGACAGCCAAGAGACCCAGTACTTC
NA TRBJ1-2 TRBV25-1 NA CASSGQSRDLADGYTF TGTGCCAGCAGTGGCCAATCCCGGGATTTGGCGGATGGCTACACCTTC
NA TRBJ2-2 TRBV6-5 few CASSYSIPHSHTGELFF TGTGCCAGCAGTTACTCAATCCCACACAGCCACACCGGGGAGCTGTTTTTT
NA TRBJ2-7 TRBV29-1 NA CSVVLGTYEQYF TGCAGCGTCGTACTAGGAACCTACGAGCAGTACTTC
TRBD1 TRBJ1-2 TRBV5-4 NA CASSSQGLGYTF TGTGCCAGCAGCTCACAGGGGTTGGGCTACACCTTC
NA TRBJ2-7 TRBV4-3 few CASSHTGFSYEQYF TGCGCCAGCAGCCATACAGGGTTCTCCTACGAGCAGTACTTC
TRBD2 TRBJ2-1 TRBV6-2/TRBV6-3 NA CASGVSGAREQFF TGTGCCAGCGGGGTTAGCGGGGCGCGGGAGCAGTTCTTC
TRBD1 TRBJ1-1 TRBV20-1 few CSAKWTGPEAFF TGCAGTGCTAAATGGACAGGGCCTGAAGCTTTCTTT
NA TRBJ2-2 TRBV6-4 few CASSDGTNTGELFF TGTGCCAGCAGTGACGGGACAAACACCGGGGAGCTGTTTTTT
NA TRBJ2-2 TRBV12-3/TRBV12-4 few CASSSTSNTGELFF TGTGCCAGCAGTTCGACTTCGAACACCGGGGAGCTGTTTTTT
TRBD1 TRBJ1-1 TRBV12-3/TRBV12-4 NA CASTQTTGGTEAFF TGTGCCAGCACCCAAACAACAGGGGGGACTGAAGCTTTCTTT
NA TRBJ1-6 TRBV7-6 NA CASSSGPISPLHF TGTGCCAGCAGCTCGGGCCCCATCTCACCCCTCCACTTT
TRBD1 TRBJ2-7 TRBV7-9 NA CASSLGDREYEQYF TGTGCCAGCAGCTTAGGGGACAGGGAGTACGAGCAGTACTTC
TRBD2 TRBJ2-3 TRBV2 NA CASSPGLAGGEDTRYF TGTGCCAGCAGCCCCGGACTAGCGGGGGGGGAGGATACGCGGTATTTT
TRBD2 TRBJ2-1 TRBV11-2 NA CASLSWAGGTDEQFF TGTGCCAGCCTCTCATGGGCGGGGGGGACCGATGAGCAGTTCTTC
TRBD2 TRBJ2-5 TRBV12-3/TRBV12-4 NA CASSAPGGQYF TGTGCCAGCAGTGCCCCGGGGGGCCAGTACTTC
NA TRBJ1-5 TRBV19 NA CASSGVGQPQHF TGTGCCAGTAGTGGGGTAGGGCAGCCCCAGCATTTT
NA TRBJ2-5 TRBV3-1 NA CASSRVGGGADRETQYF TGTGCCAGCAGCCGAGTAGGTGGGGGGGCCGATCGAGAGACCCAGTACTTC
NA TRBJ1-1 TRBV7-9 NA CASSLGTLGAFF TGTGCCAGCAGCTTAGGGACACTGGGAGCTTTCTTT
NA TRBJ2-2 TRBV18 many CASSPIRGQNTGELFF TGTGCCAGCTCACCAATCAGGGGTCAAAACACCGGGGAGCTGTTTTTT
NA TRBJ1-1 TRBV4-3 few CASSQDGGSPEAFF TGCGCCAGCAGCCAAGATGGCGGGTCCCCTGAAGCTTTCTTT
TRBD1 TRBJ1-2 TRBV27 NA CASSARDRSLGYTF TGTGCCAGCAGTGCCCGGGACAGGTCCCTCGGCTACACCTTC
NA TRBJ2-1 TRBV20-1 few CSARGYEQFF TGCAGTGCTAGAGGGTATGAGCAGTTCTTC
TRBD1 TRBJ2-1 TRBV7-8 NA CATDDRGGEQFF TGTGCCACCGACGACAGGGGTGGTGAGCAGTTCTTC
TRBD1 TRBJ2-7 TRBV12-3/TRBV12-4 few CASSFSLFSGTASYEQYF TGTGCCAGCAGTTTTAGCCTCTTTTCCGGGACAGCCTCCTACGAGCAGTACTTC
NA TRBJ2-2 TRBV9 few CASSGVRGAGELFF TGTGCCAGCAGCGGGGTCAGGGGAGCCGGGGAGCTGTTTTTT
TRBD1 TRBJ2-7 TRBV7-9 few CASSFQGANYEQYF TGTGCCAGCAGCTTTCAGGGGGCGAACTACGAGCAGTACTTC
NA TRBJ1-1 TRBV24-1 NA CATISGRLDTEAFF TGTGCCACTATAAGCGGACGGTTGGACACTGAAGCTTTCTTT
NA TRBJ2-1 TRBV4-1 NA CASSQEGPVSAEQFF TGCGCCAGCAGCCAAGAGGGTCCAGTATCTGCTGAGCAGTTCTTC
NA TRBJ2-3 TRBV5-4 NA CASSPRQGGTDTQYF TGTGCCAGCAGCCCGCGTCAGGGCGGGACAGATACGCAGTATTTT